This T cell receptor beta chain came from a study of T cells in Graves' hyperthyroidism and ophthalmopathy. Whole-study findings and limits: Within blood appeared most thyroid clonotypes that had expanded above 0.001. A model built on 13 V-J features separated ophthalmopathy from stable hyperthyroidism.

Amplification yielded TCR beta CDR3 regions, with RNA transcripts as the source. The HTBI set primed first-round TCR CDR3 RT-PCR. TCRdb reprocessed the multiplex PCR reads via MiXCR and lists one record per CDR3 protein. The table has about 350,000 distinct CDR3 sequences, 15% to 20% seen once. V lost 2 bases and J lost 0, with 14 bases in between. The germline CDR1 and CDR2 sequences are MDHEN and SYDVKM. The CDR3 totals 17 residues. Used for diagnoses were clinical symptoms, serum thyroxine and TRAb, thyroid ultrasound and orbital computed tomography. About this clonotype: Its target is unknown.

Sequencing used blood. The gene calls are TRBV28 and TRBJ1-5, with D uncertain. The receptor was isolated from a middle-aged woman with Graves' ophthalmopathy. The CDR3 is CASSLMWADYSNQPQHF. CDR3 sequence (DNA): TGTGCCAGCAGTTTAATGTGGGCTGACTATAGCAATCAGCCCCAGCATTTT.